This TCR beta chain was sequenced during a study of blood T cell repertoires in COVID-19. Study in general: Both acute and convalescent COVID-19 samples were obtained from the United States, Italy and Spain. Nucleic acid was either cDNA or gDNA, and it came from T cells, B-cell-depleted T cells, or PBMCs.

Method: immunoSEQ multiplex PCR; TCRdb's copy keeps in-frame clones and lacks some. The sample comprises around 260,000 clones, roughly 84% of which are singletons, and less than 5% rests with the top ten. This clone was detected a few times. Germline V gene data show CDR1 as DFQATT and CDR2 as SNEGSKA (reference sequence). The V end lost 1 base, the J end lost 9 bases, and 10 bases lay between the germline ends. The CDR3 extends over 11 amino acids. This clonotype was obtained from a man aged 60-69 years with acute or convalescent COVID-19. The genes are TRBV20-1 and TRBJ2-7; tentatively, D is TRBD2 (6 bases). Material for sequencing was peripheral blood. The CDR3 coding sequence is TGCAGTGCTAGAGCGGGAGCGGGGCAGTACTTC. Translating gives CSARAGAGQYF.